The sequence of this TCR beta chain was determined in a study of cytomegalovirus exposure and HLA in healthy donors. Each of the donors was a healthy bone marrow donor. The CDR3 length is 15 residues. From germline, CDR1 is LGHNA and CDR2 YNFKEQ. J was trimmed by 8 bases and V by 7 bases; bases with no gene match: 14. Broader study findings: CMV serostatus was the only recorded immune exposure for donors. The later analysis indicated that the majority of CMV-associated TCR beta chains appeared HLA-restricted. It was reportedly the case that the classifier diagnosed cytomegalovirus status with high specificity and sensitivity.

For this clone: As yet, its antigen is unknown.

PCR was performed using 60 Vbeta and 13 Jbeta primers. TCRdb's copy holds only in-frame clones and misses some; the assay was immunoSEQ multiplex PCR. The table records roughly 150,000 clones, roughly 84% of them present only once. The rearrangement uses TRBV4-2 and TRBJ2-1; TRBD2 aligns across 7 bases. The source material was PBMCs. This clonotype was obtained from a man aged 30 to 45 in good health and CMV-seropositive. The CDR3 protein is CASNEPRESRDEQFF. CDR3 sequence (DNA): TGTGCCAGCAACGAACCGCGGGAGAGTAGGGATGAGCAGTTCTTC.